Listed below are T cell receptor beta chains from one sample, sequenced in a study of tumor-infiltrating lymphocytes in primary liver carcinoma. MiXCR, applied by TCRdb to the multiplex PCR reads, yields one record per CDR3 protein. The repertoire has 90,000 to 110,000 distinct CDR3 sequences, approximately 78% of them found once; the top ten carry approximately 20%. The sample comprised liver tumor tissue from sampling region 3. These receptors were collected from a man aged 40-55 years with primary liver carcinoma and hepatitis B virus infection. Both conserved end residues are part of each CDR3. Each record gives: J gene, D gene, V gene, clone size, CDR3 DNA, CDR3 protein. D genes are given only for firm matches. Rows give clone size only sometimes, using once, few, many, or a class for an expanded clone.

>TRBJ1-2|TRBD1|TRBV28|many
TGTGCCAGCACCAGGACAGGGGTCAAATATGGCTACACCTTC
CASTRTGVKYGYTF
>TRBJ2-3|.|TRBV28|.
TGTGCCAGCAGTTCCACCATCGGGCGGTCTAGCACAGATATGCAGTATTTT
CASSSTIGRSSTDMQYF
>TRBJ1-4|TRBD1|TRBV5-4|.
TGTGCCAGCAGCCCACGATCCGGGACAGGAATGTCTGGATTT
CASSPRSGTGMSGF
>TRBJ1-1|TRBD1|TRBV6-6|.
TGCGCCAGCAGCACAGGGGGGTCTTCTGAAGCTTTCTTT
CASSTGGSSEAFF
>TRBJ2-7|.|TRBV11-3|.
TGTGCCAGCAGTTTAGATCCCGTGACACTCTACGAGCAGTACTTC
CASSLDPVTLYEQYF
>TRBJ2-4|TRBD2|TRBV28|.
TGTGGCAGCAATAGCGGGAGTGAAAACATTCAGTACTTC
CGSNSGSENIQYF
>TRBJ2-7|.|TRBV20-1|few
TGCAGTGCTAGAGAATCGGCCCTCCGGGAGCAGTACTTC
CSARESALREQYF
>TRBJ2-4|.|TRBV29-1|few
TGCAGGGTTAAAGATGCCAGGGCGGCCAAAAACATTCAGTACTTC
CRVKDARAAKNIQYF
>TRBJ1-1|.|TRBV6-6|.
TGTGCCAGCAGTTATTTCTCAGGTAACACTGACGCTTTCTTT
CASSYFSGNTDAFF
>TRBJ2-4|.|TRBV6-1|.
TGTGCCAGTAGTCTACAGGGTTTCGAGATGAACATTCAGTACTTC
CASSLQGFEMNIQYF
>TRBJ2-6|TRBD1|TRBV6-1|.
TGCGCCAGCAGACCTCTTAGAGGGGGCTTCTCTGGGGCCAACGACCTGACTTTC
CASRPLRGGFSGANDLTF
>TRBJ2-1|TRBD1|TRBV4-2|medium-sized
TGTGCCAGCAGCCAAGAATTCAGGGGGAGCTACAATGAGCAGTTCTTC
CASSQEFRGSYNEQFF
>TRBJ2-1|TRBD1|TRBV11-3|.
TGTGCCAGCAGCATGGGACAGTCCTATGAGCAGTTCTTC
CASSMGQSYEQFF
>TRBJ2-7|.|TRBV29-1|.
TGCAGCGCCTGGACAGATCCTTCCTACGAGCAGTATTTC
CSAWTDPSYEQYF
>TRBJ2-5|.|TRBV6-2/TRBV6-3|.
TGCGCCAGCTGCCCCTCGGATGAGACCCAGTACTTC
CASCPSDETQYF
>TRBJ1-2|.|TRBV29-1|.
.
CNVMFGQSIYGCTF
>TRBJ1-2|.|TRBV29-1|.
TGCAGTGTTGATGGTCTTCGTGGCTACACCTTC
CSVDGLRGYTF
>TRBJ2-3|TRBD2|TRBV20-1|.
TGCAGTGCCACCGGGGCCGGGACTAGCGGTAGCACAGATACGCAGTATTTT
CSATGAGTSGSTDTQYF
>TRBJ1-5|.|TRBV10-2|once
TGCGTCAGCAGTGATATGGGGGCGGCTGGCAATCAGCCCCGGCATTTT
CVSSDMGAAGNQPRHF
>TRBJ1-1|TRBD1|TRBV7-9|.
TGTGCCAGCAGCCCCCGGGGGACAGGGGGAATCGCTGAAGCTATCTTT
CASSPRGTGGIAEAIF
>TRBJ2-3|.|TRBV20-1|many
TGCAGTGCTACTCTTACAGATACGCAGTATTTT
CSATLTDTQYF
>TRBJ2-3|.|TRBV4-3|.
TGCGCCAGCAGCCAAGTTGTTTACTCAGATACGCAGTATTTT
CASSQVVYSDTQYF
>TRBJ2-1|.|TRBV12-3/TRBV12-4|many
TGTGCCAGCAGTTTAATGGTTGAGCAGTTCTTC
CASSLMVEQFF
>TRBJ2-3|TRBD1|TRBV6-2/TRBV6-3|.
TGTGCCAGCAGCCCTCGACACACGGCGACAGGGTTTACTCAGTATTTT
CASSPRHTATGFTQYF
>TRBJ2-2|TRBD2|TRBV5-6|.
TGTGCCAGCAGCTTATGGGGACTAGTGCGGATATCCGGGGAGCTGTTTTTT
CASSLWGLVRISGELFF
>TRBJ1-3|TRBD1|TRBV7-3|.
TGTGCCAGCAGCTCGGGACAGGGGGTCTCTGGAAACACCATATATTTT
CASSSGQGVSGNTIYF
>TRBJ1-1|.|TRBV5-1|.
TGCGCCAGCAGCTTGGGACAGATCTTTGCGAAAACTGAAGCTTTCTTT
CASSLGQIFAKTEAFF
>TRBJ1-2|.|TRBV4-3|medium-sized
TGCGCCAGCAGCCAGAGTCCCGGGGGATCCTATGGCTACACCTTC
CASSQSPGGSYGYTF
>TRBJ2-7|.|TRBV14|few
TGTGCCAGCAGCCCCTCGAGGCGGAAACTATACGAGCAGTACTTC
CASSPSRRKLYEQYF
>TRBJ2-5|TRBD2|TRBV6-5|few
TGTGCCAGCAGTTACCGGACTAGCGACATCCAAGAGACCCAGTACTTC
CASSYRTSDIQETQYF